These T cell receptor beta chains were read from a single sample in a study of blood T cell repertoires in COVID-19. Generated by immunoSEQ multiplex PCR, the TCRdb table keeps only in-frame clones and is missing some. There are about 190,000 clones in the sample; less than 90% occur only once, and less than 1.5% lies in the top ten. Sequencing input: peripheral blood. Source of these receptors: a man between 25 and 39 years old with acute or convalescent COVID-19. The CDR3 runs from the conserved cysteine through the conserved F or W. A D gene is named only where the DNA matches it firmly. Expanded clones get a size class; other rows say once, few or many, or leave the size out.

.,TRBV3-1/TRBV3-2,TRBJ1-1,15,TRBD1,TGTGCCAGCAGCTCCTACCGCACAGGGGGCACTGAAGCTTTCTTT,CASSSYRTGGTEAFF
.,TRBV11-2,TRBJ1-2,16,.,TGTGCCAGCAGCTTAGATAAGTTTTGGGGCGAGTATGGCTACACCTTC,CASSLDKFWGEYGYTF
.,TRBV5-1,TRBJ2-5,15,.,TGCGCCAGCAGAAAAGCCCGAGACTCCCAAGAGACCCAGTACTTC,CASRKARDSQETQYF
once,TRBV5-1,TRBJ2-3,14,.,TGCGCCAGCAGCGCCAGTAGCGGCACAGATACGCAGTATTTT,CASSASSGTDTQYF
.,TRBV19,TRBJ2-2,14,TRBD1,TGTGCCAGTACCCAAACAGGGGCCACCGGGGAGCTGTTTTTT,CASTQTGATGELFF
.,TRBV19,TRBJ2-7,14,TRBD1,TGTGCCAGTATCATAAGGGACAGTTCCTACGAGCAGTACTTC,CASIIRDSSYEQYF
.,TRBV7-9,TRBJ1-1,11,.,TGTGCCAGCAGCTTCGACAGTGAAGCTTTCTTT,CASSFDSEAFF
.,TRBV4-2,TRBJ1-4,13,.,TGTGCCAGCACGCGATCGACTAATGAAAAACTGTTTTTT,CASTRSTNEKLFF
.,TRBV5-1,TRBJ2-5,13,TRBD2,TGCGCCAGCAGCTCCGGGGGGGTAGAGACCCAGTACTTC,CASSSGGVETQYF
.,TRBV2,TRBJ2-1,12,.,TGTGCCAGCAACCCGACAGACAATGAGCAGTTCTTC,CASNPTDNEQFF
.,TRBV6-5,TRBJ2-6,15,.,TGTGCCAGCAGTTACGAAGGGGCTGGGGCCAACGTCCTGACTTTC,CASSYEGAGANVLTF
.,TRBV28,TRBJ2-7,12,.,TGTGCCAGCAATTCATGGGGGAGTGGGCAGTACTTC,CASNSWGSGQYF
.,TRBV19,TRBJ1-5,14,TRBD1,TGTGCCAGTAGGACAGGACAGGTTTGGCAGCCCCAGCATTTT,CASRTGQVWQPQHF
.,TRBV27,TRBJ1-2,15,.,TGTGCCAGCAGTTTAGATGGGCGACCGAACTATGGCTACACCTTC,CASSLDGRPNYGYTF
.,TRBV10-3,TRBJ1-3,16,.,TGTGCCATCAGTGAGTCCACGTCAGGGGTTGGAAACACCATATATTTT,CAISESTSGVGNTIYF
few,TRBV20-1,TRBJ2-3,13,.,TGCAGTGCTAGTCCGGACTACACAGATACGCAGTATTTT,CSASPDYTDTQYF
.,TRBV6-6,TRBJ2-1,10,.,TGTGCCAGCGGAGTAAATGAGCAGTTCTTC,CASGVNEQFF
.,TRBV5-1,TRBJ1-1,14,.,TGCGCCAGCAGCGCTCAGGCGGCGGGCACTGAAGCTTTCTTT,CASSAQAAGTEAFF
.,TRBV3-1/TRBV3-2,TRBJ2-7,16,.,TGTGCCAGCAGCCAAGTGTTGACAGTCTACTCCTACGAGCAGTACTTC,CASSQVLTVYSYEQYF
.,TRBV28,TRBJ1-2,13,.,TGTGCCAGCAGTTTCGCGGGGAACTATGGCTACACCTTC,CASSFAGNYGYTF